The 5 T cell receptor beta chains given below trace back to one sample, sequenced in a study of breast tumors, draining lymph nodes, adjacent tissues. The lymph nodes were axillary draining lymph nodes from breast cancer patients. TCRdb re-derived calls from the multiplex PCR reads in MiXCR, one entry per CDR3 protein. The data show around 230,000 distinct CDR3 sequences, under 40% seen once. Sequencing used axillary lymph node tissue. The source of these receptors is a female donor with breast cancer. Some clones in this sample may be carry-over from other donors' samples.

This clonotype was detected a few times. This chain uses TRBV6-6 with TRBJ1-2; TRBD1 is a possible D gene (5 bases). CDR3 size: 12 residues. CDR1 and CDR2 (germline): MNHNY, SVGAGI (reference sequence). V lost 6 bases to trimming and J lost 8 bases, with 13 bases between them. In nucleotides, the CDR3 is TGTGCCAGCAGACCTGGGGGATGGGGCTACACCTTC. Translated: CASRPGGWGYTF.

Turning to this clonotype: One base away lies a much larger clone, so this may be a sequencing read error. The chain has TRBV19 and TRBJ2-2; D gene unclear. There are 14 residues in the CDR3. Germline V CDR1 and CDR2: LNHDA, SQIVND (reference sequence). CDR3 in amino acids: CASGIVSGTGELFF. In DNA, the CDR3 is TGTGCCAGTGGTATAGTTTCAGGCACCGGGGAGCTGTTTTTT.

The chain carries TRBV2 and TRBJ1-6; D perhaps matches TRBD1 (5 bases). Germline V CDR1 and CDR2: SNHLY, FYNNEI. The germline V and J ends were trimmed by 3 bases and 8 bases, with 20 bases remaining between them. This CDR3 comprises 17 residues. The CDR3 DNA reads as TGTGCCAGCAGTGAGGCCAAGGGATTGGGGCAACATTCACCCCTCCACTTT. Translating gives CASSEAKGLGQHSPLHF.

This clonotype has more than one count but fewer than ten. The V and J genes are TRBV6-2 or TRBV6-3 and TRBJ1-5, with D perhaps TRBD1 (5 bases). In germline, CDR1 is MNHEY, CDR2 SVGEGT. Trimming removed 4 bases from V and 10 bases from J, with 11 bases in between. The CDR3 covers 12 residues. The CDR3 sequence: CASSSGATPQHF. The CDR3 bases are TGTGCCAGCAGTTCCGGGGCCACACCCCAGCATTTT.

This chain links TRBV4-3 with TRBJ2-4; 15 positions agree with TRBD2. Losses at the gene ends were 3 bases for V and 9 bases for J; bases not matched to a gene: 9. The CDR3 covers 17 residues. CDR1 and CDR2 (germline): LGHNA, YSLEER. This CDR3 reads CASSHGLAGGTSLIQYF. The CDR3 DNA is TGCGCCAGCAGCCACGGACTAGCGGGGGGGACTAGTCTCATTCAGTACTTC.